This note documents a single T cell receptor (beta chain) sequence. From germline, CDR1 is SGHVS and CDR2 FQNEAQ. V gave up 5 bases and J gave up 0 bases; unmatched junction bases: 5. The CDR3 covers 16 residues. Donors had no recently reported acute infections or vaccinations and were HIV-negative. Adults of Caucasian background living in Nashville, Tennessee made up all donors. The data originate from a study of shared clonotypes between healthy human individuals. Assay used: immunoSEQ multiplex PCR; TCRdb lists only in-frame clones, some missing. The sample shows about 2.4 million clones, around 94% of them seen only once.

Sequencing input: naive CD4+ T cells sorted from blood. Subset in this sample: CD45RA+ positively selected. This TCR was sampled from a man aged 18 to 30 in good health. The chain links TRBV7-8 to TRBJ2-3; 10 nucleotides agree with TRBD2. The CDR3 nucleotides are TGTGCCAGCAGCACCCCTAGCGGGGGTAGCACAGATACGCAGTATTTT. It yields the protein CASSTPSGGSTDTQYF.